The rows below give T cell receptor beta chains drawn from one sample of a study of blood T cell repertoires in COVID-19. The repertoire was sequenced with immunoSEQ multiplex PCR; TCRdb's copy has only in-frame clones and lacks some. The sample holds 110,000 or so clones, 60% to 85% seen once. The sequenced sample consisted of peripheral blood. All receptors come from a human donor in a cohort sampled during active or convalescent COVID-19. The CDR3 runs from the conserved cysteine through the conserved F or W. D genes are given only for firm matches. Clone size is stated in some rows and not others, as once, few, many or a class when expanded.

v_call: TRBV5-6; d_call: -; j_call: TRBJ1-2; clone_size: -; cdr3_aa: CASSTTGWGGYTF; cdr3_nt: TGTGCCAGCAGTACTACAGGGTGGGGTGGCTACACCTTC
v_call: TRBV21-1; d_call: -; j_call: TRBJ1-5; clone_size: -; cdr3_aa: CASSKSSSGRTGGQPQHF; cdr3_nt: TGTGCCAGCAGCAAAAGCTCGTCAGGGAGGACGGGGGGACAGCCCCAGCATTTT
v_call: TRBV7-8; d_call: TRBD1; j_call: TRBJ1-1; clone_size: -; cdr3_aa: CASSLGGQWNTEAFF; cdr3_nt: TGTGCCAGCAGCTTAGGGGGACAGTGGAACACTGAAGCTTTCTTT
v_call: TRBV28; d_call: -; j_call: TRBJ2-7; clone_size: -; cdr3_aa: CASSLGGSSYEQYF; cdr3_nt: TGTGCCAGCAGTTTGGGTGGGAGCTCCTACGAGCAGTACTTC
v_call: TRBV7-2; d_call: -; j_call: TRBJ1-6; clone_size: few; cdr3_aa: CASSLSVRNSPLHF; cdr3_nt: TGTGCCAGCAGCTTATCGGTCAGGAATTCACCCCTCCACTTT
v_call: TRBV5-1; d_call: -; j_call: TRBJ2-5; clone_size: -; cdr3_aa: CASSLGGAGLRETQYF; cdr3_nt: TGCGCCAGCAGCTTGGGAGGTGCGGGATTGAGAGAGACCCAGTACTTC
v_call: TRBV28; d_call: TRBD2; j_call: TRBJ2-1; clone_size: -; cdr3_aa: CASTSSGRPSSYNEQFF; cdr3_nt: TGTGCCAGCACCTCTAGCGGTAGACCGAGCTCCTACAATGAGCAGTTCTTC
v_call: TRBV6-5; d_call: -; j_call: TRBJ1-6; clone_size: few; cdr3_aa: CASSYGWSDSPLHF; cdr3_nt: TGTGCCAGCAGTTACGGTTGGTCGGATTCACCCCTCCACTTT
v_call: TRBV19; d_call: TRBD1; j_call: TRBJ1-2; clone_size: -; cdr3_aa: CASSSTTGVTNF; cdr3_nt: TGTGCCAGTAGTTCTACTACAGGGGTTACGAACTTC
v_call: TRBV9; d_call: TRBD2; j_call: TRBJ2-3; clone_size: -; cdr3_aa: CASSPRSASGSRGDTQYF; cdr3_nt: TGTGCCAGCAGCCCCCGGTCGGCTAGCGGGAGTCGGGGAGATACGCAGTATTTT
v_call: TRBV28; d_call: -; j_call: TRBJ2-7; clone_size: few; cdr3_aa: CASSPEARVVKAYPIPYEQYF; cdr3_nt: TGTGCCAGCAGTCCTGAAGCTAGAGTAGTCAAAGCCTACCCGATCCCCTACGAGCAGTACTTC
v_call: TRBV7-2; d_call: -; j_call: TRBJ2-1; clone_size: -; cdr3_aa: CASSPDRHYNEQFF; cdr3_nt: TGTGCCAGCTCTCCCGACAGGCACTACAATGAGCAGTTCTTC
v_call: TRBV30; d_call: TRBD2; j_call: TRBJ2-2; clone_size: few; cdr3_aa: CAWSVRLAGGTGELFF; cdr3_nt: TGTGCCTGGAGTGTAAGGCTAGCGGGGGGCACCGGGGAGCTGTTTTTT
v_call: TRBV4-2; d_call: -; j_call: TRBJ2-2; clone_size: -; cdr3_aa: CASSQAWASRAGELFF; cdr3_nt: TGTGCCAGCAGCCAAGCATGGGCTAGCAGAGCCGGGGAGCTGTTTTTT
v_call: TRBV2; d_call: -; j_call: TRBJ2-1; clone_size: -; cdr3_aa: CASSEGTTVNEQFF; cdr3_nt: TGTGCCAGCAGTGAAGGGACTACAGTGAATGAGCAGTTCTTC
v_call: TRBV2; d_call: -; j_call: TRBJ1-2; clone_size: -; cdr3_aa: CASSQQQGWAYGYTF; cdr3_nt: TGTGCCAGCAGCCAGCAGCAGGGTTGGGCGTATGGCTACACCTTC
v_call: TRBV4-1; d_call: TRBD1; j_call: TRBJ2-1; clone_size: few; cdr3_aa: CASSQVGWDRATTGQFF; cdr3_nt: TGCGCCAGCAGCCAAGTTGGTTGGGACAGGGCGACCACTGGGCAGTTCTTC
v_call: TRBV7-2; d_call: -; j_call: TRBJ2-3; clone_size: -; cdr3_aa: CASSARQGTDTQYF; cdr3_nt: TGTGCCAGCAGCGCCCGACAGGGCACAGATACGCAGTATTTT
v_call: TRBV29-1; d_call: -; j_call: TRBJ2-7; clone_size: once; cdr3_aa: CSVGLLQGYEQYF; cdr3_nt: TGCAGCGTTGGACTTTTACAGGGTTACGAGCAGTACTTC
v_call: TRBV4-1; d_call: TRBD2; j_call: TRBJ2-4; clone_size: few; cdr3_aa: CASSQEFALAGDKNIQYF; cdr3_nt: TGCGCCAGCAGCCAAGAGTTCGCACTAGCGGGAGATAAAAACATTCAGTACTTC
v_call: TRBV18; d_call: -; j_call: TRBJ2-5; clone_size: -; cdr3_aa: CASSIQGSAETQYF; cdr3_nt: TGTGCCAGCTCAATACAGGGTTCGGCTGAGACCCAGTACTTC
v_call: TRBV29-1; d_call: TRBD2; j_call: TRBJ2-7; clone_size: -; cdr3_aa: CSVGSGGPGQYF; cdr3_nt: TGCAGCGTTGGGTCGGGAGGGCCTGGGCAGTACTTC
v_call: TRBV19; d_call: -; j_call: TRBJ1-3; clone_size: -; cdr3_aa: CASTMDRSGNTIYF; cdr3_nt: TGTGCCAGTACCATGGACAGATCTGGAAACACCATATATTTT
v_call: TRBV7-9; d_call: -; j_call: TRBJ2-7; clone_size: -; cdr3_aa: CASSPRGYSYEQYF; cdr3_nt: TGTGCCAGCAGCCCACGCGGGTACTCCTACGAGCAGTACTTC
v_call: TRBV5-6; d_call: TRBD2; j_call: TRBJ2-5; clone_size: -; cdr3_aa: CASSQRGMMLAQYF; cdr3_nt: TGTGCCAGCAGCCAGCGGGGTATGATGTTAGCCCAGTACTTC
v_call: TRBV4-3; d_call: TRBD2; j_call: TRBJ2-5; clone_size: -; cdr3_aa: CASSQDGGLAGIETQYF; cdr3_nt: TGCGCCAGCAGCCAAGATGGTGGACTAGCGGGAATAGAGACCCAGTACTTC
v_call: TRBV3-1/TRBV3-2; d_call: -; j_call: TRBJ2-1; clone_size: -; cdr3_aa: CASSQATRIKNEQFF; cdr3_nt: TGTGCCAGCAGCCAAGCTACTAGAATTAAGAATGAGCAGTTCTTC
v_call: TRBV5-4; d_call: -; j_call: TRBJ1-5; clone_size: -; cdr3_aa: CASSPDIGNQPQHF; cdr3_nt: TGTGCCAGCAGCCCCGACATTGGCAATCAGCCCCAGCATTTT
v_call: TRBV2; d_call: TRBD1; j_call: TRBJ2-7; clone_size: -; cdr3_aa: CASRGNRGYSSYEQYF; cdr3_nt: TGTGCCAGCAGGGGAAACAGGGGATATAGCTCCTACGAGCAGTACTTC
v_call: TRBV7-2; d_call: TRBD2; j_call: TRBJ2-1; clone_size: -; cdr3_aa: CASSQGLAGLNYNEQFF; cdr3_nt: TGTGCCAGCAGCCAAGGGCTAGCGGGGCTCAATTACAATGAGCAGTTCTTC
v_call: TRBV27; d_call: -; j_call: TRBJ2-7; clone_size: -; cdr3_aa: CASKTRGPSYEQYF; cdr3_nt: TGTGCCAGCAAGACGAGAGGGCCCTCCTACGAGCAGTACTTC
v_call: TRBV19; d_call: -; j_call: TRBJ2-2; clone_size: -; cdr3_aa: CASSQKTGYTGELFF; cdr3_nt: TGTGCCAGTAGTCAAAAGACGGGGTACACCGGGGAGCTGTTTTTT
v_call: TRBV30; d_call: TRBD2; j_call: TRBJ2-5; clone_size: -; cdr3_aa: CGYGTSGSYGMETQYF; cdr3_nt: TGTGGGTACGGGACTAGCGGATCATACGGCATGGAGACCCAGTACTTC
v_call: TRBV18; d_call: -; j_call: TRBJ2-5; clone_size: -; cdr3_aa: CASSPNRAKSQETQYF; cdr3_nt: TGTGCCAGCTCACCCAACAGGGCCAAATCCCAAGAGACCCAGTACTTC
v_call: TRBV7-2; d_call: TRBD1; j_call: TRBJ1-1; clone_size: -; cdr3_aa: CASSLRGRIWTEAFF; cdr3_nt: TGTGCCAGCAGCCTCAGGGGGCGTATATGGACTGAAGCTTTCTTT
v_call: TRBV7-9; d_call: TRBD1; j_call: TRBJ1-2; clone_size: -; cdr3_aa: CASSFGQARGGYTF; cdr3_nt: TGTGCCAGCAGCTTTGGACAGGCCCGCGGGGGCTACACCTTC
v_call: TRBV19; d_call: -; j_call: TRBJ1-2; clone_size: once; cdr3_aa: CASSIGGGYGYTF; cdr3_nt: TGTGCCAGTAGTATTGGTGGAGGATACGGCTACACCTTC
v_call: TRBV19; d_call: -; j_call: TRBJ2-4; clone_size: -; cdr3_aa: CASSPQGSKNIQYF; cdr3_nt: TGTGCCAGTAGTCCCCAAGGGAGCAAAAACATTCAGTACTTC
v_call: TRBV5-1; d_call: TRBD1; j_call: TRBJ1-5; clone_size: -; cdr3_aa: CASSLGTGVNQPQHF; cdr3_nt: TGCGCCAGCAGCTTGGGGACAGGGGTCAATCAGCCCCAGCATTTT
v_call: TRBV11-3; d_call: TRBD2; j_call: TRBJ2-1; clone_size: -; cdr3_aa: CASSSLLAGVDEQFF; cdr3_nt: TGTGCCAGCAGCTCGCTACTAGCGGGAGTTGATGAGCAGTTCTTC
v_call: TRBV6-1; d_call: TRBD2; j_call: TRBJ2-3; clone_size: once; cdr3_aa: CASSGTFGGAGDTQYF; cdr3_nt: TGTGCCAGCAGTGGAACCTTCGGGGGGGCGGGAGATACGCAGTATTTT
v_call: TRBV7-9; d_call: -; j_call: TRBJ1-2; clone_size: -; cdr3_aa: CASSLAGSGDKDYGYTF; cdr3_nt: TGTGCCAGCAGCTTAGCGGGGTCAGGGGACAAAGACTATGGCTACACCTTC
v_call: TRBV19; d_call: -; j_call: TRBJ1-1; clone_size: -; cdr3_aa: CASSINSRREWTEAFF; cdr3_nt: TGTGCCAGTAGTATTAATTCTAGAAGGGAGTGGACTGAAGCTTTCTTT
v_call: TRBV24-1; d_call: -; j_call: TRBJ2-1; clone_size: -; cdr3_aa: CATSDPRGGRYNEQFF; cdr3_nt: TGTGCCACCAGTGACCCTCGTGGAGGTAGATACAATGAGCAGTTCTTC
v_call: TRBV5-3; d_call: TRBD2; j_call: TRBJ2-7; clone_size: -; cdr3_aa: CARSAGLAGAYEQYF; cdr3_nt: TGTGCCAGAAGCGCAGGACTAGCGGGGGCATACGAGCAGTACTTC
v_call: TRBV6-5; d_call: -; j_call: TRBJ1-5; clone_size: -; cdr3_aa: CASSKTGSNQPQHF; cdr3_nt: TGTGCCAGCAGTAAGACAGGTAGCAATCAGCCCCAGCATTTT
v_call: TRBV28; d_call: -; j_call: TRBJ2-7; clone_size: -; cdr3_aa: CASSFAQVSYEQYF; cdr3_nt: TGTGCCAGCAGTTTTGCACAGGTTTCCTACGAGCAGTACTTC
v_call: TRBV11-2; d_call: TRBD1; j_call: TRBJ1-3; clone_size: -; cdr3_aa: CASTPFGTASGNTIYF; cdr3_nt: TGTGCCAGCACCCCATTCGGGACAGCGTCTGGAAACACCATATATTTT
v_call: TRBV7-2; d_call: TRBD2; j_call: TRBJ2-1; clone_size: -; cdr3_aa: CASSLSGGPLNEQFF; cdr3_nt: TGTGCCAGCAGCCTTAGCGGGGGACCTCTCAATGAGCAGTTCTTC
v_call: TRBV2; d_call: TRBD1; j_call: TRBJ2-7; clone_size: few; cdr3_aa: CASSYRGTEQYF; cdr3_nt: TGTGCCAGCAGCTACAGGGGTACCGAGCAGTACTTC
v_call: TRBV24-1; d_call: -; j_call: TRBJ2-7; clone_size: -; cdr3_aa: CATSNASFYLVGEQYF; cdr3_nt: TGTGCCACCTCTAACGCCTCCTTTTACCTGGTCGGGGAGCAGTACTTC
v_call: TRBV19; d_call: -; j_call: TRBJ2-1; clone_size: -; cdr3_aa: CASSILGGNEQFF; cdr3_nt: TGTGCCAGTAGTATCCTCGGAGGCAATGAGCAGTTCTTC
v_call: TRBV28; d_call: -; j_call: TRBJ2-1; clone_size: -; cdr3_aa: CASSVGLPNTNEQFF; cdr3_nt: TGTGCCAGCAGTGTGGGACTTCCGAACACAAATGAGCAGTTCTTC